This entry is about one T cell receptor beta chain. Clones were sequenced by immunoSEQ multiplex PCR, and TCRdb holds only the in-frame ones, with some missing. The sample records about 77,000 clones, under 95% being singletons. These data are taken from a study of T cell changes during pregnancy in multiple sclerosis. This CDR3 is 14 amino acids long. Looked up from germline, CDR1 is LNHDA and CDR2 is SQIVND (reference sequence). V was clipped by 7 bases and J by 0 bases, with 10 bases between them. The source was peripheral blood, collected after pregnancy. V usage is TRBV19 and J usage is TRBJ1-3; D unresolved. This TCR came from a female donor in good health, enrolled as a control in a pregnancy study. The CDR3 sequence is CASMRYGSGNTIYF. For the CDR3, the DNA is TGTGCCAGTATGCGTTATGGCTCTGGAAACACCATATATTTT.